These 21 T cell receptor beta chains share one sample of origin, sequenced in a study of OX40 agonist ivuxolimab in advanced cancers. Measured with immunoSEQ multiplex PCR; TCRdb has only the in-frame clones, and not every one. The top ten hold roughly 2.6% of the sample, which has around 100,000 clones, more than 85% seen once. The sample in question was CD4+ or CD8+ T cells sorted from blood, obtained in a trial of the OX40 agonist ivuxolimab. These receptors were collected from an adult with an advanced solid tumor such as melanoma, head and neck, liver or kidney cancer.

The sample holds one count of this clone. The rearrangement joins TRBV19 to TRBJ1-1, with TRBD1 matching over 7 bases. V lost 6 bases, J lost 2 bases, and 6 bases stayed unmatched. The CDR3 consists of 14 residues. Germline V lookup: CDR1 LNHDA, CDR2 SQIVND (reference sequence). The CDR3, as DNA: TGTGCCAGTAGAGAGACAGGGATAAACACTGAAGCTTTCTTT. This encodes CASRETGINTEAFF.

This chain links TRBV5-4 with TRBJ2-7; D may be TRBD1 or TRBD2 (5 bases each). The V gene lost 4 bases and the J gene lost 5 bases, with 19 bases spanning the gap. The CDR3 length is 15 residues. The germline gives CDR1 SGHNT, CDR2 YYREEE (reference sequence). The CDR3 loop reads CASSTARGAQNEQYF. Here the CDR3 DNA reads TGTGCCAGCAGCACCGCCAGAGGGGCCCAGAACGAGCAGTACTTC.

The J gene is TRBJ2-7, the V gene TRBV7-2, with 8 nucleotides matching TRBD1. Germline CDR1 and CDR2: SGHTA and FQGNSA. V was clipped by 3 bases and J by 3 bases; unmatched bases: 4. The CDR3 is 14 amino acids. CDR3 residues: CASSFGTGNYEQYF. The CDR3 DNA reads as TGTGCCAGCAGCTTCGGGACAGGCAACTACGAGCAGTACTTC.

The chain employs TRBV5-1 and TRBJ2-7, with D perhaps TRBD1 or TRBD2 (5 bases each). This CDR3 is built from 15 residues. Looked up from germline, CDR1 is SGHRS and CDR2 is YFSETQ. The V end was cut by 0 bases, the J end by 8 bases, with 18 bases between. The CDR3 here is CASSLDGTPIRQQYF. Written as DNA, the CDR3 is TGCGCCAGCAGCTTGGACGGGACCCCCATTCGCCAGCAGTACTTC.

V is TRBV28 and J is TRBJ2-1, with 7 bases identical to TRBD2. The V gene end was trimmed by 6 bases and the J gene end by 8 bases; junction bases not matched to a gene: 10. Germline-derived CDR1 and CDR2 are MDHEN and SYDVKM. The CDR3 extends over 14 amino acids. The CDR3, as DNA: TGTGCCAGCAGGAACCGGGACTATAACGATGAGCAGTTCTTC. It encodes CASRNRDYNDEQFF.

V and J are TRBV28 and TRBJ1-4, with 10 positions matching TRBD1. Germline values: CDR1 MDHEN, CDR2 SYDVKM. Trimming cost V 0 bases and J 5 bases; bases outside gene matches: 3. This CDR3 is built from 16 residues. CDR3 DNA: TGTGCCAGCAGTTTATGGGGGACAGGGGAGAATGAAAAACTGTTTTTT. It translates to CASSLWGTGENEKLFF.

The rearrangement links TRBV5-6 to TRBJ2-7; 9 bases map to TRBD1. This CDR3 region has 15 residues. Germline V gives CDR1 SGHDT, CDR2 YYEEEE. Trimming cost V 5 bases and J 2 bases; bases outside gene matches: 8. CDR3 DNA: TGTGCCAGCAGGCAATTAGGGGACAGGGCCTACGAGCAGTACTTC. Protein: CASRQLGDRAYEQYF.

This chain uses TRBV14 with TRBJ2-1; TRBD1 is a possible D gene (6 bases). In germline, CDR1 is SGHDN, CDR2 FVKESK. V was trimmed by 0 bases and J by 3 bases, leaving 12 bases between them. This CDR3 has 16 amino acids. The CDR3 bases are TGTGCCAGCAGCCAAGATCGAGACAGGAGCTACAATGAGCAGTTCTTC. Translation gives CASSQDRDRSYNEQFF.

The genes are TRBV18 and TRBJ2-2; TRBD1 aligns across 10 bases. CDR1 KGHSH and CDR2 LQKENI come from the germline V gene. Trimming cost V 0 bases and J 3 bases; bases outside gene matches: 1. This CDR3 is 16 amino acids long. The CDR3 region is CASSPPGQGDTGELFF. CDR3 DNA sequence: TGTGCCAGCTCACCACCAGGACAGGGGGACACCGGGGAGCTGTTTTTT.

This chain connects TRBV10-3 to TRBJ2-6; D may be TRBD1 (5 bases). This CDR3 has 15 amino acids. The V gene lost 5 bases and the J gene lost 0 bases, with 8 bases spanning the gap. CDR1 ENHRY and CDR2 SYGVKD come from the germline V gene. The CDR3 nucleotides are TGTGCCATCAGTAAACAGGCCTCTGGGGCCAACGTCCTGACTTTC. As protein: CAISKQASGANVLTF.

J is TRBJ2-1 and V is TRBV7-8; TRBD2 matches at 9 bases. After removal of 6 bases from V and 6 bases from J, the junction contained 3 bases not matched to a gene. The CDR3 has 13 amino acids. Germline V gene lookup returns CDR1 SGHVS and CDR2 FQNEAQ. The CDR3 bases are TGTGCCAGCAGTCGCGGGAGGGGCAATGAGCAGTTCTTC. Translating gives CASSRGRGNEQFF.

This clone was seen just once. The chain joins TRBV29-1 to TRBJ2-5; no definite D call. Trimming took off 4 bases at V and 5 bases at J, with 17 bases between the two ends. Germline V gene data show CDR1 as SQVTM and CDR2 as ANQGSEA. There are 14 residues in the CDR3. CDR3 loop: CSVVLPDPRETQYF. CDR3 nucleotide sequence: TGCAGCGTTGTATTACCAGACCCTAGGGAGACCCAGTACTTC.

This chain uses TRBV25-1 with TRBJ1-1; D not resolved. CDR1 and CDR2 (germline): MGHDK, SYGVNS. This CDR3 contains 13 residues. Trimming cost V 8 bases and J 0 bases, with 10 bases left between them. The CDR3 coding sequence is TGTGCCAGCGCCGGGCCCCTGAACACTGAAGCTTTCTTT. Translated: CASAGPLNTEAFF.

The rearrangement links TRBV7-2 to TRBJ2-7; 9 bases agree with TRBD2. V was pared by 1 base and J by 4 bases, with 2 bases of the junction left unmatched. From germline, CDR1 is SGHTA and CDR2 FQGNSA. The CDR3 sequence is 14 residues long. CDR3 bases: TGTGCCAGCAGCTTAGGTAGCGGGAGTTACGAGCAGTACTTC. This sequence encodes CASSLGSGSYEQYF.

This clone was seen only once. V and J are TRBV5-1 and TRBJ2-3, with D possibly matching TRBD2 (5 bases). CDR3 length: 14 residues. The germline V gene has CDR1 SGHRS and CDR2 YFSETQ. The V gene lost 2 bases and the J gene lost 4 bases, with 11 bases spanning the gap. The CDR3 reads CASSFEAAPDTQYF. The CDR3 region has the DNA TGCGCCAGCAGCTTTGAAGCGGCCCCAGATACGCAGTATTTT.

The V gene is TRBV6-1, the J gene TRBJ1-2; tentatively, D is TRBD1 (5 bases). Germline lookup yields CDR1 MNHNS and CDR2 SASEGT. CDR3 size: 15 residues. Trimming took off 0 bases at V and 8 bases at J, with 16 bases between the two ends. The CDR3 reads CASSEAGRALVGYTF. CDR3 nucleotides: TGTGCCAGCAGTGAAGCTGGCAGGGCCCTGGTCGGCTACACCTTC.

A word on this clone: The same CDR3 can be traced to other DNA sequences in this sample. The CDR3 reads CASSASRDTEAFF. The CDR3 DNA reads TGTGCCAGCTCAGCGTCCAGGGACACTGAAGCTTTCTTT. V gene TRBV18 combines with J gene TRBJ1-1, with a possible D match to TRBD1 (5 bases). Germline V gene lookup returns CDR1 KGHSH and CDR2 LQKENI. The CDR3 contains 13 residues. V was cut by 5 bases and J by 3 bases, with 10 bases left in between.

The chain joins TRBV29-1 to TRBJ1-2; D may be TRBD1 (6 bases). Germline lookup yields CDR1 SQVTM and CDR2 ANQGSEA. V lost 2 bases to trimming and J lost 5 bases, with 12 bases between them. The CDR3 consists of 13 residues. The CDR3 DNA is TGCAGCGTTGAACCCCCAGGACAGTATGGCTACACCTTC. It yields the protein CSVEPPGQYGYTF.

This sequence joins TRBV19 and TRBJ2-3; 10 nucleotides match TRBD2. This CDR3 contains 18 residues. From germline, CDR1 is LNHDA and CDR2 SQIVND (reference sequence). Trimming took 6 bases from V and 2 from J; bases not matched to a gene: 14. The CDR3, as DNA: TGTGCCAGTAGCCACCGTCGAGCGGGAGGGCCGGTCACAGATACGCAGTATTTT. Translating it yields CASSHRRAGGPVTDTQYF.

This chain connects TRBV5-1 to TRBJ2-2; 9 nucleotides line up with TRBD1. The CDR3 runs 16 residues. The V segment lost 4 bases and the J segment 5 bases; nucleotides outside the gene matches: 9. The germline gives CDR1 SGHRS, CDR2 YFSETQ. CDR3 coding DNA: TGCGCCAGCAGCCTGGGACAGGGATCGTTTACCGGGGAGCTGTTTTTT. Translating it yields CASSLGQGSFTGELFF.

This sequence joins TRBV5-4 and TRBJ2-7; 7 nucleotides align to TRBD2. Germline V gene sequence: CDR1 SGHNT, CDR2 YYREEE (reference sequence). The V segment lost 3 bases and the J segment 3 bases; nucleotides outside the gene matches: 12. The CDR3 is made up of 16 amino acids. In DNA form, the CDR3 reads TGTGCCAGCAGCTCCTTAGGGACCGGGACTAACTACGAGCAGTACTTC. Translation gives CASSSLGTGTNYEQYF.